The clone carrying this T cell receptor (beta chain) was counted a few times. The antigen is undetermined. Germline values: CDR1 DFQATT, CDR2 SNEGSKA (reference sequence). J gave up 2 bases and V 6 bases, and 9 bases lay outside the gene matches. This CDR3 is built from 16 residues. This record belongs to a study of early T cells in non-severe SARS-CoV-2 infection. Whole-study results and caveats: The study's VDJdb matching favored anti-spike CD8 responses and missed private and CD4 specificities.

Researchers tagged individual cDNA molecules with unique molecular identifiers. A single record per CDR3 protein comes from TCRdb applying MiXCR to the 5' RACE reads. The sample carries roughly 120,000 distinct CDR3 sequences, just under 15% recorded once. This clonotype originated in an adult who was a healthcare worker with PCR-confirmed SARS-CoV-2 infection or an uninfected control (not recorded which). This chain uses TRBV20-1 with TRBJ2-7; TRBD2 aligns across 14 bases. Sequences were obtained from whole blood. Here the CDR3 DNA reads TGCAGTGCCCCGCGGACTAGCGGGGGGACGACCTACGAGCAGTACTTC. This gives the protein CSAPRTSGGTTYEQYF.